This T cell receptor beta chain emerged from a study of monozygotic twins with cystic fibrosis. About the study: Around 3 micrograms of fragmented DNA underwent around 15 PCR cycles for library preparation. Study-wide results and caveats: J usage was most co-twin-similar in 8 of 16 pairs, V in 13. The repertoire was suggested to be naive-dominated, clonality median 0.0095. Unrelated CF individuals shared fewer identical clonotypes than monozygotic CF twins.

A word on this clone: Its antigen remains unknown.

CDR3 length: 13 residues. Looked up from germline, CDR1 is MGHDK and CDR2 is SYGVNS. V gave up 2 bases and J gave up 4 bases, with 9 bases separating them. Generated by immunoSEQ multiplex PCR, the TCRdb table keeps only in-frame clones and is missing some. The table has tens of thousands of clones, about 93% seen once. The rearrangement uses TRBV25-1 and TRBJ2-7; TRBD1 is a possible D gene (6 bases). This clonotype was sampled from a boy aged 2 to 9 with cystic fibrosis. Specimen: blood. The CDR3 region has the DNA TGTGCCAGCAGTGAAACAGGGAGATACGAGCAGTACTTC. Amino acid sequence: CASSETGRYEQYF.